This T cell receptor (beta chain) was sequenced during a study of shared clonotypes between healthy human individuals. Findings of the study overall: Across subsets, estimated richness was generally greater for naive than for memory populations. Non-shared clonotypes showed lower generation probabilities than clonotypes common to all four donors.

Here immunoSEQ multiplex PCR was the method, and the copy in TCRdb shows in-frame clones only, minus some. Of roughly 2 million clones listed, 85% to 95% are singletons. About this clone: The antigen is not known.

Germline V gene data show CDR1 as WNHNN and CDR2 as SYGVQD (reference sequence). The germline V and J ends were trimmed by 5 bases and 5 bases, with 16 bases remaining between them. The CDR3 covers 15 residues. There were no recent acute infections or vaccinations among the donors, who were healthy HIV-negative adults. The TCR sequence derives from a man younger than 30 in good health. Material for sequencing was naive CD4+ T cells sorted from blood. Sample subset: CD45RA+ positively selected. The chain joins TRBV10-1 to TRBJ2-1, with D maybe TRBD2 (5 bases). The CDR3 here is CASSRDYLGDNEQFF. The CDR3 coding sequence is TGCGCCAGCAGTCGTGACTACCTTGGGGACAATGAGCAGTTCTTC.